This TCR beta chain was identified during a study of cytomegalovirus exposure and HLA in healthy donors. The donors were part of the validation cohort of 100 to 150 subjects. That cohort was separate from the first cohort, which comprised 500 to 700 subjects. A remark on this clone: The antigen remains unidentified.

The data were produced by immunoSEQ multiplex PCR, yet TCRdb's version contains in-frame clones alone and is incomplete. Among under 300,000 clones listed, 75% to 90% were seen once. Germline CDR1 is SGHDT and CDR2 is YYEEEE. CDR3 length equals 14 residues. Trimming removed 4 bases from V and 3 bases from J; junction bases left unmatched: 5. Study-wide results and caveats: The tendency of first-cohort TCR clusters to co-occur in the 120 or so validation repertoires was identified by a subsequent analysis. Investigators reported about 160 TCR beta chains as tied to cytomegalovirus. A few chains linked to CMV were shown in vitro to be specific for CMV antigens.

V and J are TRBV5-6 and TRBJ2-7; 9 bases agree with TRBD1. This clonotype originated in a woman in her twenties or thirties in good health and CMV-seropositive. Sequenced material: PBMCs. In DNA, the CDR3 is TGTGCCAGCAGCCGAGACAGGGGGGGCTACGAGCAGTACTTC. Amino acid sequence: CASSRDRGGYEQYF.